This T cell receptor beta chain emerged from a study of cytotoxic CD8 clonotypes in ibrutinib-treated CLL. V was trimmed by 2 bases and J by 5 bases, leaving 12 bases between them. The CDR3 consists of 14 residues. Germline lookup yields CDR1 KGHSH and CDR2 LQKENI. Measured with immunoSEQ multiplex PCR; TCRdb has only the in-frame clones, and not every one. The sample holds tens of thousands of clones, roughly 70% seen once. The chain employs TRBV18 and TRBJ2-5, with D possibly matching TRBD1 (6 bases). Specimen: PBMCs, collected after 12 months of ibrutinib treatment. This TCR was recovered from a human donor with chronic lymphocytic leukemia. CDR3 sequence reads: CASSPRGKAETQYF. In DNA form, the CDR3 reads TGTGCCAGCTCACCAAGGGGGAAGGCGGAGACCCAGTACTTC.